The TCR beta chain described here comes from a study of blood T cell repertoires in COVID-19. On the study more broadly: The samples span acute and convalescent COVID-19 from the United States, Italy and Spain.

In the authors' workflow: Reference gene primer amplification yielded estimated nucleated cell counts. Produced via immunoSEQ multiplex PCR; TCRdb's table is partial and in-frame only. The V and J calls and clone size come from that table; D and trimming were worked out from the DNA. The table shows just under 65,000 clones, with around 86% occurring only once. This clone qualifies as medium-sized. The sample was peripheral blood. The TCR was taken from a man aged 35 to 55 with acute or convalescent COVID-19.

The CDR3 region is CASSPPNGDSSWYEQFF. The DNA of the CDR3 is TGTGCCAGCAGCCCTCCAAACGGGGACAGCTCGTGGTATGAGCAGTTCTTC. This sequence joins TRBV27 and TRBJ2-1, with 7 bases identical to TRBD1. This CDR3 comprises 17 residues. With V trimmed by 6 bases and J by 8 bases, 19 bases remained unmatched. Germline lookup yields CDR1 MNHEY and CDR2 SMNVEV (reference sequence).